This T cell receptor beta chain was sequenced for a study of T cell changes during pregnancy in multiple sclerosis. From germline, CDR1 is SGHVS and CDR2 FQNEAQ. The CDR3 runs 18 residues. Trimming pared 1 base from V and 6 bases from J, leaving 22 bases between. The assay was immunoSEQ multiplex PCR, and TCRdb's table has in-frame clones only and misses some. The sample lists roughly 40,000 clones; roughly 85% were seen once. The chain joins TRBV7-8 to TRBJ2-1; tentative D call: TRBD1 (6 bases). This clonotype was sampled from a female donor with multiple sclerosis, enrolled in a pregnancy study. Here the sequenced sample was CD4+ T cells from peripheral blood mononuclear cells, taken before pregnancy. CDR3: CASSLDWGRAITTNEQFF. The CDR3 DNA is TGTGCCAGCAGCTTAGATTGGGGGCGGGCCATAACGACCAATGAGCAGTTCTTC.